Below, 24 T cell receptor beta chains from the same sample are listed, as sequenced in a study of long-term antiretroviral therapy in people with HIV. Sequencing relied on immunoSEQ assay v3.0, run at survey level. Clones were sequenced by immunoSEQ multiplex PCR, and TCRdb holds only the in-frame ones, with some missing. The data show some 35,000 clones, 65% to 80% seen once. The material sequenced was unsorted PBMCs, taken 3 years after starting antiretroviral therapy. These receptors were collected from a man over 45 with HIV.

The chain employs TRBV5-6 and TRBJ2-7, with a tentative D call TRBD2 (6 bases). V shed 4 bases and J shed 3 bases, with 20 bases lying between them. Germline V CDR1 and CDR2: SGHDT, YYEEEE. The CDR3 is 16 amino acids. The CDR3 loop is CASSPPGAGRSYEQYF. For the CDR3, the DNA is TGTGCCAGCAGCCCCCCGGGAGCAGGGCGTAGCTACGAGCAGTACTTC.

The V call is TRBV19, the J call TRBJ1-2, with a weak D call TRBD1 (5 bases). The CDR3 spans 14 residues. Trimming took off 4 bases at V and 7 bases at J, with 16 bases between the two ends. The germline V gene encodes CDR1 LNHDA and CDR2 SQIVND (reference sequence). CDR3 in DNA: TGTGCCAGTAGTAGGTGGGACGCTTCAGGTGGCTACACCTTC. Its translation: CASSRWDASGGYTF.

This clone was observed a few times. V gene TRBV10-3 combines with J gene TRBJ1-5, with a possible D match to TRBD1 (5 bases). CDR3 size: 16 residues. From germline, CDR1 is ENHRY and CDR2 SYGVKD. The CDR3 DNA sequence: TGTGACTCTCTCAACCAATGTGGGGGTGGCAATCAGCCCCAGCATTTT. The encoded protein is CDSLNQCGGGNQPQHF.

This chain connects TRBV2 to TRBJ2-7, with 12 bases matching TRBD1. The V segment lost 3 bases and the J segment 3 bases; nucleotides outside the gene matches: 3. The CDR3 spans 15 residues. From germline, CDR1 is SNHLY and CDR2 FYNNEI. In nucleotides, the CDR3 is TGTGCCAGCAGTGAGGGACAGGGGGCCTACTACGAGCAGTACTTC. Residues: CASSEGQGAYYEQYF.

V and J are TRBV11-1 and TRBJ1-1, with D unresolved. The V end lost 5 bases, the J end lost 3 bases, and 13 bases lay between the germline ends. The CDR3 loop spans 14 amino acids. The V gene's germline CDR1 is SGHAT and CDR2 FQDESV (reference sequence). Written as DNA, the CDR3 is TGTGCCAGCAGCAACACGGCTGGCGACACTGAAGCTTTCTTT. Translated, it gives CASSNTAGDTEAFF.

The chain is built from TRBV19 and TRBJ2-3; 8 positions match TRBD1. The CDR3 has 13 residues. Germline lookup yields CDR1 LNHDA and CDR2 SQIVND (reference sequence). Trimming removed 7 bases from V and 4 bases from J; junction bases left unmatched: 4. The CDR3 loop is CASKDRAPDTQYF. CDR3 bases: TGTGCCAGTAAGGACAGGGCCCCAGATACGCAGTATTTT.

The gene calls are TRBV28 and TRBJ1-2; 9 bases are shared with TRBD1. CDR3 length: 15 amino acids. Trimming removed 6 bases from V and 4 bases from J; junction bases left unmatched: 9. In germline, CDR1 is MDHEN, CDR2 SYDVKM. CDR3 region: CASRIDRGTRYGYTF. The CDR3 region has the DNA TGTGCCAGCAGAATAGACAGGGGGACTCGCTATGGCTACACCTTC.

J is TRBJ1-2 and V is TRBV6-5; 7 bases agree with TRBD1. Germline V gives CDR1 MNHEY, CDR2 SVGAGI. CDR3 length: 14 amino acids. Trimming removed 2 bases from V and 8 bases from J; junction bases left unmatched: 8. CDR3 region: CASSYEQGIGGYTF. The CDR3 DNA is TGTGCCAGCAGTTACGAACAGGGGATAGGGGGCTACACCTTC.

The rearrangement joins TRBV2 to TRBJ2-7; D might be TRBD2 (6 bases). V was shortened by 4 bases and J by 1 base, with 8 bases between the two germline ends. This CDR3 has 13 residues. CDR1 is SNHLY, CDR2 FYNNEI, per germline. The CDR3 nucleotides read TGTGCCAGCAGTGTCGCGGGGTCCTACGAGCAGTACTTC. Protein product: CASSVAGSYEQYF.

V usage is TRBV10-2 and J usage is TRBJ1-3; D ambiguous. CDR3 length equals 13 residues. The germline gives CDR1 WSHSY, CDR2 SAAADI. The ends were cut back, 7 bases at V and 2 bases at J, with 9 bases in the middle. In DNA form, the CDR3 reads TGCGCCAGCACACATCTTCCTGGAAACACCATATATTTT. The encoded protein is CASTHLPGNTIYF.

This rearrangement joins TRBV7-6 to TRBJ2-7; unclear D gene. CDR3 size: 11 residues. V lost 2 bases and J 3 bases, leaving 2 bases between the germline ends. Per the germline V gene, CDR1 is SGHVS and CDR2 is FNYEAQ. Here the CDR3 reads CASSLRYEQYF. The CDR3, as DNA: TGTGCCAGCAGCTTACGCTACGAGCAGTACTTC.

The genes are TRBV4-3 and TRBJ1-1; a possible D gene is TRBD1 (5 bases). The CDR3 consists of 14 residues. Looked up from germline, CDR1 is LGHNA and CDR2 is YSLEER. V lost 3 bases to trimming and J lost 0 bases, with 8 bases between them. The CDR3 sequence: CASSHDSMNTEAFF. The CDR3 DNA sequence: TGCGCCAGCAGCCACGACAGCATGAACACTGAAGCTTTCTTT.

This clone came up a few times. The V gene is TRBV5-1, the J gene TRBJ1-2; D perhaps matches TRBD1 (5 bases). The V gene lost 5 bases and the J gene lost 0 bases, with 11 bases spanning the gap. This CDR3 region has 14 residues. Germline values: CDR1 SGHRS, CDR2 YFSETQ. CDR3 protein: CASRRDQANYGYTF. For the CDR3, the DNA is TGCGCCAGCAGGAGGGACCAAGCTAACTATGGCTACACCTTC.

The CDR3 DNA reads as TGTGCCAGCAGTTACGTGGCTGAAGCTTTCTTT. It is translated as CASSYVAEAFF. The V gene is TRBV6-6, the J gene TRBJ1-1; D not certain. Deletions cut 2 bases from V and 6 bases from J, with 4 bases between. The CDR3 spans 11 residues. From germline, CDR1 is MNHNY and CDR2 SVGAGI (reference sequence).

The chain combines TRBV14 with TRBJ1-2; possibly TRBD1 for D (6 bases). Trimming stripped 4 bases from V and 8 bases from J, with 20 bases between. This CDR3 region has 15 residues. Germline CDR1 and CDR2: SGHDN and FVKESK. In DNA, the CDR3 is TGTGCCAGCAGCCCCCTCCAGGGGACCTTAGTAGGCTACACCTTC. Translated: CASSPLQGTLVGYTF.

This clone has just a few counts. This chain connects TRBV4-3 to TRBJ1-5, with unresolved D. Deletions cut 3 bases from V and 2 bases from J, with 11 bases between. CDR3 size: 15 residues. Germline CDR1 and CDR2: LGHNA and YSLEER. The CDR3 DNA follows: TGCGCCAGCAGCCAGGACCCGGAAGGCAATCAGCCCCAGCATTTT. Translation gives CASSQDPEGNQPQHF.

The chain couples TRBV7-2 to TRBJ1-1; 8 nucleotides align to TRBD1. The CDR3 spans 14 residues. Germline CDR1 is SGHTA and CDR2 is FQGNSA. V lost 5 bases and J lost 5; bases outside the gene matches: 7. The CDR3 here is CASSQRQGRTEAFF. In DNA, the CDR3 is TGTGCCAGCAGCCAAAGACAGGGGAGAACTGAAGCTTTCTTT. Supplemented by reference TRBV7-2 and TRBJ1-1, the full variable domain reads GAGVSQSPSNKVTEKGKDVELRCDPISGHTALYWYRQSLGQGLEFLIYFQGNSAPDKSGLPSDRFSAERTGGSVSTLTIQRTQQEDSAVYLCASSQRQGRTEAFFGQGTRLTVV.

This chain uses TRBV11-3 with TRBJ1-1, with D hard to call. The ends were cut back, 0 bases at V and 0 bases at J, with 5 bases in the middle. The germline V gene encodes CDR1 SGHNT and CDR2 YENEEA. There are 14 residues in the CDR3. The CDR3, as DNA: TGTGCCAGCAGCTTAGACAGAATGAACACTGAAGCTTTCTTT. Protein: CASSLDRMNTEAFF.

J is TRBJ2-6 and V is TRBV19, with a tentative D call TRBD1 (5 bases). V lost 7 bases, J lost 2 bases, and 6 bases lay in between. Germline CDR1 is LNHDA and CDR2 is SQIVND (reference sequence). The CDR3 loop spans 13 amino acids. DNA of the CDR3: TGTGCCAGTACAGGGACTGGGGCCAACGTCCTGACTTTC. It encodes CASTGTGANVLTF.

This clone came up a few times. V usage is TRBV5-4 and J usage is TRBJ1-2; possible D gene TRBD1, 5 bases. Germline CDR1 and CDR2: SGHNT and YYREEE (reference sequence). The CDR3 has 13 residues. The V end lost 4 bases, the J end lost 8 bases, and 15 bases lay between the germline ends. CDR3 coding DNA: TGTGCCAGCAGCCGAACCGGGACGAGGGGCTACACCTTC. Translation gives CASSRTGTRGYTF.

This rearrangement joins TRBV7-2 to TRBJ2-5; TRBD2 matches 7 bases. This CDR3 is 16 amino acids long. Germline assignment: CDR1 SGHTA and CDR2 FQGNSA. J gave up 1 base and V 5 bases, and 10 bases lay outside the gene matches. The CDR3 DNA reads TGTGCCAGCAGCCAGGGAGGGGCACGCGGCCAAGAGACCCAGTACTTC. It yields the protein CASSQGGARGQETQYF.

The chain employs TRBV6-1 and TRBJ1-3; D call uncertain. In germline, CDR1 is MNHNS, CDR2 SASEGT. Trimming removed 2 bases at V and 0 bases at J, with 11 bases between. CDR3 size: 16 residues. The CDR3 sequence: CASSEWEGHSGNTIYF. In DNA form, the CDR3 reads TGTGCCAGCAGTGAATGGGAGGGCCACTCTGGAAACACCATATATTTT.

This clone has a handful of counts. The J gene is TRBJ2-7, the V gene TRBV27; TRBD2 matches 11 bases. The germline CDR1 and CDR2 sequences are MNHEY and SMNVEV (reference sequence). V trimming: 7 bases; J trimming: 1 base; junction bases outside the gene matches: 6. CDR3 size: 15 residues. The CDR3 loop is CASTSLAGGSYEQYF. CDR3 bases: TGTGCCAGCACTTCCTTAGCGGGAGGGTCCTACGAGCAGTACTTC.

V is TRBV18 and J is TRBJ2-3; no reliable D call. With 4 bases removed from V and 1 base from J, the gap between germline ends came to 12 bases. CDR1 and CDR2 from the germline V gene are KGHSH and LQKENI. The CDR3 loop spans 15 amino acids. This chain's CDR3 is CASSRNPRGTDTQYF. The CDR3 coding sequence is TGTGCCAGCTCACGAAACCCACGGGGCACAGATACGCAGTATTTT. The variable domain in full, completed from reference TRBV18 and TRBJ2-3, reads NAGVMQNPRHLVRRRGQEARLRCSPMKGHSHVYWYRQLPEEGLKFMVYLQKENIIDESGMPKERFSAEFPKEGPSILRIQQVVRGDSAAYFCASSRNPRGTDTQYFGPGTRLTVL.